This T cell receptor beta chain was identified during a study of shared clonotypes between healthy human individuals. Study-wide findings and caveats: Incomplete sequencing of sorted subsets was indicated by rarefaction despite large depth. A reduction in generation probabilities was seen for non-shared clonotypes relative to those shared by all four donors. Donor scarcity curtailed the genetic and exposure-history diversity represented herein.

It was CD45RO-negative cells, positively selected for CCR7, that made up naive CD8 cells, with terminally differentiated effector memory CD45RA+ cells excluded. Regarding this clone: Its antigen is as yet unknown.

This CDR3 is 17 amino acids long. The germline CDR1 and CDR2 sequences are MNHEY and SMNVEV (reference sequence). V lost 4 bases and J lost 8; bases outside the gene matches: 17. Deep-level assay runs were performed. Assay: immunoSEQ multiplex PCR; the TCRdb copy retains only in-frame clones and omits some. The repertoire holds about 2.2 million clones, with just under 95% as singletons. This sequence joins TRBV27 and TRBJ2-1; the match to TRBD2 covers 7 bases. Sequenced: naive CD8+ T cells from PBMCs. This receptor was taken from a man in his late teens or twenties in good health. Some clones in this sample may be carry-over from other donors' samples. CDR3: CASSSYLAERGTHEQFF. CDR3 DNA: TGTGCCAGCAGTTCCTACCTAGCGGAGAGGGGTACTCATGAGCAGTTCTTC.